This T cell receptor beta chain was recorded in a study of CD8 T cells in ankylosing spondylitis. Study-wide results and limits: Characteristic, it appeared, of ankylosing spondylitis blood was a TCR beta motif of roughly 8 highly homologous variants. Disease-linked clones had a CD8+ phenotype and relatively low frequency in peripheral blood. Clones tied to disease were said to be significantly enriched in matched ankylosing spondylitis synovial fluid.

Concerning this clonotype: What it binds is not known.

Making use of molecular barcodes, quantitative 5'-RACE generated TCR beta libraries. TCRdb passed the 5' RACE reads through MiXCR, listing each CDR3 protein once. The sample shows 800,000 to 900,000 distinct CDR3 sequences, around 11% of them seen only once. This clonotype was sampled from a male donor with ankylosing spondylitis. Sequenced: blood, either unsorted or a sorted T cell fraction (not recorded which).

The CDR3 nucleotides are TGCGCCAGCAGCCACTCGGCGGCGAACACTGAAGCTTTCTTT. This translates into CASSHSAANTEAFF. This chain links TRBV4-1 with TRBJ1-1; D gene uncertain. Trimming removed 3 bases at V and 1 base at J, with 9 bases between. CDR1 is MGHRA and CDR2 is YSYEKL in the germline V gene. The CDR3 totals 14 residues.